The 8 T cell receptor beta chains below all came from one sample that was sequenced in a study of neurological immune-mediated disorders. TCRdb re-called the 5' RACE reads through MiXCR, storing one row per CDR3 protein. The table lists fewer than 55,000 distinct CDR3 sequences, 10% to 15% of them singletons. The time point here: longitudinal time-point 3. Source material: PBMCs. These receptors all stem from a male donor with HTLV-1-associated myelopathy (HAM/TSP).

This clonotype was seen ten or more times. V and J are TRBV5-1 and TRBJ2-7; 7 nucleotides line up with TRBD2. The CDR3 is made up of 14 amino acids. J lost 5 bases, V lost 1 base, and 6 bases had no gene match. Germline V gene data show CDR1 as SGHRS and CDR2 as YFSETQ. The CDR3 coding sequence is TGCGCCAGCAGCTTGAGGGGCCGGGGGGACGAGCAGTACTTC. It specifies CASSLRGRGDEQYF.

This clonotype was found many times. The genes are TRBV10-2 and TRBJ2-1, with D perhaps TRBD2 (7 bases). The V gene's germline CDR1 is WSHSY and CDR2 SAAADI. CDR3 size: 14 residues. Trimming pared 8 bases from V and 3 bases from J, leaving 14 bases between. As DNA, the CDR3 is TGCGCCAGCCGTGGGGGGGGCGTCTACAATGAGCAGTTCTTC. Its translation is CASRGGGVYNEQFF.

This clonotype has ten or more counts. The CDR3 DNA is TGTGCCAGCAGTGCCGGGACTAGGTGGCCCGGGGAGCTGTTTTTT. This gives the protein CASSAGTRWPGELFF. The chain links TRBV2 to TRBJ2-2; 8 bases map to TRBD2. The CDR3 length is 15 residues. Germline CDR1 SNHLY, CDR2 FYNNEI. The trim removed 4 bases at V and 6 bases at J, leaving 7 bases unmatched.

This clonotype was seen ten or more times. The rearrangement links TRBV6-6 to TRBJ2-3; D ambiguous. The CDR3 has 16 residues. Germline V gives CDR1 MNHNY, CDR2 SVGAGI (reference sequence). V was cut by 2 bases and J by 3 bases, with 15 bases left in between. The CDR3 region is CASSYPPERGTDTQYF. Here the CDR3 DNA reads TGTGCCAGCAGTTACCCTCCTGAGCGTGGGACAGATACGCAGTATTTT.

At least ten counts were recorded for this clonotype. The gene calls are TRBV4-3 and TRBJ2-7, with 9 bases lining up with TRBD1. Germline CDR1 and CDR2: LGHNA and YSLEER. The CDR3 covers 17 residues. The V segment lost 0 bases and the J segment 5 bases; nucleotides outside the gene matches: 11. In nucleotides, the CDR3 is TGCGCCAGCAGCCAAGATCTTAGGGACAGGGTTTACGACGAGCAGTACTTC. Its protein product is CASSQDLRDRVYDEQYF.

This clonotype occurred many times. The chain is built from TRBV7-6 and TRBJ2-3; D unresolved. V shed 8 bases and J shed 0 bases, with 18 bases lying between them. From germline, CDR1 is SGHVS and CDR2 FNYEAQ. The CDR3 is 16 amino acids. CDR3 region: CASRRRAGTSTDTQYF. CDR3 nucleotides: TGTGCCAGCCGGCGTCGGGCAGGAACTAGCACAGATACGCAGTATTTT.

In its sample, this clonotype was seen many times. The chain couples TRBV11-2 to TRBJ1-4; 7 bases map to TRBD1. The CDR3 extends over 14 amino acids. CDR1 is SGHAT and CDR2 is FQNNGV in the germline V gene. The V and J ends lost 5 bases and 4 bases, in that order; junction bases with no gene match: 4. Here the CDR3 DNA reads TGTGCCAGCAGCCCGGACAGGAGTAATGAAAAACTGTTTTTT. Residues: CASSPDRSNEKLFF.

This clonotype was counted ten times or more. In DNA form, the CDR3 reads TGCGCCAGCAGCTTGGCCGTCATTAACGGGCCGGGAGATACGCAGTATTTT. Translated: CASSLAVINGPGDTQYF. The J gene is TRBJ2-3, the V gene TRBV5-1; D is ambiguous. Germline lookup yields CDR1 SGHRS and CDR2 YFSETQ. The germline V and J ends were trimmed by 0 bases and 5 bases, with 19 bases remaining between them. The length of the CDR3 is 17 residues.